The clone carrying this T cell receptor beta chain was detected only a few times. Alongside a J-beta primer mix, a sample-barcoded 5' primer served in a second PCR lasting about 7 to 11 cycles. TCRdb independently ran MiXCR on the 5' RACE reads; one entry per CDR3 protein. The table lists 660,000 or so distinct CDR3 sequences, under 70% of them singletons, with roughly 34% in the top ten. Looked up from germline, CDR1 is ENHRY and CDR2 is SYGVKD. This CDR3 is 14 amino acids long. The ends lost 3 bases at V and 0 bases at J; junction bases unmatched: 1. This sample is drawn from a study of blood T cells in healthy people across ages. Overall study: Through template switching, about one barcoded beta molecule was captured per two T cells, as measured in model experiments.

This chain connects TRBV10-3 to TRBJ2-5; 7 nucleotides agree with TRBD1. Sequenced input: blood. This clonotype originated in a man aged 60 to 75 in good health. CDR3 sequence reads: CAISEQGHQETQYF. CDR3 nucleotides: TGTGCCATCAGTGAACAGGGGCACCAAGAGACCCAGTACTTC.